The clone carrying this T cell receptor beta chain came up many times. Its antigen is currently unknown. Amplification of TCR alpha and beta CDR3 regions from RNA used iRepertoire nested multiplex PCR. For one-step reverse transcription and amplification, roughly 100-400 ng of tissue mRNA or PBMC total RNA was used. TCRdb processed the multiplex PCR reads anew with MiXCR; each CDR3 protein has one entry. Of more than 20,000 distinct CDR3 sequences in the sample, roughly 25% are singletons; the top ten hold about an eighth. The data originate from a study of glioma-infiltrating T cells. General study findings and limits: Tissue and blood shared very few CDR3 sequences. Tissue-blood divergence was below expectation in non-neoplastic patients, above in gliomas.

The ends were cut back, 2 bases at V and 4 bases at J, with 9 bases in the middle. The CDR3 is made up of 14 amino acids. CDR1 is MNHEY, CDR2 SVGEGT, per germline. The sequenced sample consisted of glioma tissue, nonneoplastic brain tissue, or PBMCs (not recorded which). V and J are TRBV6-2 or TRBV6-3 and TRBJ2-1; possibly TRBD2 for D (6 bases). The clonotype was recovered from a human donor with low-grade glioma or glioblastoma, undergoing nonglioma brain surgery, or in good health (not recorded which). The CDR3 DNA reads TGTGCCAGCAGTTACGCGGGGAGATACAATGAGCAGTTCTTC. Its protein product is CASSYAGRYNEQFF.